What follows is one T cell receptor (beta chain) and its context. Its target is not known. This same CDR3 is encoded by further DNA sequences in the sample. In the source study's methods: ImmunoSEQ junction-only sequences lacked quality scores, so their filtering differed. Here immunoSEQ multiplex PCR was the method, and the copy in TCRdb shows in-frame clones only, minus some. V, J and clone size derive from that table, while D and trimming were established from the DNA sequence. The sample shows nearly 2 million clones, approximately 94% of them seen only once. This CDR3 comprises 11 residues. CDR1 is SEHNR, CDR2 FQNEAQ, per germline (reference sequence). V was trimmed by 1 base and J by 9 bases, leaving 4 bases between them. Naive CD8 cells lacked CD45RO and underwent positive selection for CCR7, leaving out terminally differentiated effector memory CD45RA+ cells. These data come from a study of shared clonotypes between healthy human individuals. Across the whole study: The donor group consisted of a couple of women and a few men, aged 18 to 49. CD4 naive and memory got three plates each, CD8 naive two, CD8 memory one.

Study results and caveats: Between a few donors, naive CD4 clonotypes were shared at a level of approximately 5%.

This sequence was found in a man younger than 35 in good health. The chain carries TRBV7-9 and TRBJ2-1; D remains unclear. The sequencing sample was made of naive CD8+ T cells sorted from blood. DNA of the CDR3: TGTGCCAGCAGCTTAGTGGGTGAGCAGTTCTTC. This translates into CASSLVGEQFF. Using reference TRBV7-9 and TRBJ2-1 for the parts outside the CDR3, the full variable domain is DTGVSQNPRHKITKRGQNVTFRCDPISEHNRLYWYRQTLGQGPEFLTYFQNEAQLEKSRLLSDRFSAERPKGSFSTLEIQRTEQGDSAMYLCASSLVGEQFFGPGTRLTVL.